This section outlines one TCR beta chain sequence together with its context. This clone was recorded a few times. This receptor's antigen is unknown. No much larger clone is present one base from it, and per-base qualities are unavailable. The same CDR3 arises from other DNA sequences in this sample as well. Using the immunoSEQ TRB Survey service, rearranged CDR3 beta regions were amplified from genomic DNA with multiplex V and J primers. To keep sequencing depth equal across samples, survey-level depth of up to 500,000 reads per sample was applied. The libraries were purified, combined into pools and sequenced with Illumina technology. On the study's bioinformatics: Productive clonality, sample overlap, pairwise scatters, CDR3 beta length, V/D/J gene usage and productiveness were assessed with immunoSEQ online tools. Calculated diversity was defined as the number of unique rearrangements divided by total templates times 100, and Shannon and Simpson indices were additionally computed. For principal component analysis, Z-score normalized data were analyzed with the R prcomp function and the ggbiplot package. Morisita's index was used to quantify the clonal overlap between blood and rectum within each subject. The table comes from immuneACCESS by way of TCRdb, which keeps in-frame sequences with V and J called. Part of the clones is missing from these tables; in studies checked, under half for an unresolved V gene and the rest for unknown reasons. V and J calls and clone size are as listed in that table; D and trimming were resolved from the DNA. The sample data list about 37,000 clones, and 75% of these were observed just once. The ten largest clones add up to roughly 8.6% of the sample.

The data derive from a study of pediatric ulcerative colitis (dated by TCRdb to about 2019). Study-wide context: Seven or eight ulcerative colitis patients had pancolitis and two had left-sided colitis, with histology consistent with ulcerative colitis in all. From eight or nine newly diagnosed, treatment-naive pediatric ulcerative colitis patients and four non-IBD control children, paired blood and rectal samples were collected. By Pediatric Ulcerative Colitis Activity Index, a couple of patients had mild disease, several had moderate disease and three had acute severe colitis.

During colonoscopy, one to two rectal pinch biopsies were obtained for research purposes. Before the diagnostic colonoscopy, none of the ulcerative colitis patients had been given immunosuppressive medication. Rectal biopsies were digested with proteinase K before DNA isolation. The Wizard kit (Promega) was used to extract genomic DNA from blood and intestinal samples. The CDR3, from cysteine to phenylalanine, totals 17 residues. The kept DNA is CDR3 alone, 51 bases in frame from the first base. From a lookup of the germline V gene, CDR1 and CDR2 are MGHRA and YSYEKL. V drops 0 bases and J drops 0 bases, leaving 12 bases in between. The paper's findings and limits, for the study overall: Features of the rectal repertoire distinguished controls, mild-moderate colitis patients and acute severe colitis patients, and in acute severe colitis, rectal diversity was reduced because of clonal expansions. For technical reasons, blood samples from a couple of patients gave substantially fewer templates, and these samples were excluded from the blood-rectal overlap analysis. A couple of rectal CDR3 clonotypes were present in all ulcerative colitis patients and in none of the controls. Because the repertoires came from total lymphocyte DNA, rare subsets such as regulatory T cells may have patterns that are not reflected. Rectal pinch biopsies may have included blood-derived T cells, especially in patients with overt colitis. The healthy control group was small, with only a few individuals. Compared with controls, ulcerative colitis patients showed significantly higher autologous blood-rectal clonal overlap, a finding that suggests increased T cell trafficking to inflamed tissue.

The rearranged segments are TRBV4-1 and TRBJ1-5; no D gene is confidently identified. The sequenced sample was gut tissue. The sequence came from a boy younger than 18 with severe ulcerative colitis. The nucleotides are TGCGCCAGCAGCCAAGAGGAAGGGTCTTATAGCAATCAGCCCCAGCATTTT. This yields the protein CASSQEEGSYSNQPQHF.